A selection of T cell receptor beta chains follows, all from one sample in a study of blood T cells in healthy people across ages. TCRdb used MiXCR to reprocess the 5' RACE reads, holding one entry per CDR3 protein. The sample holds 950,000 to 1,200,000 distinct CDR3 sequences, around two fifths seen once. The sample comprised blood. These receptors were taken from a man aged 18 to 30 in good health. Both conserved end residues are part of each CDR3. The D gene is left open where the match is weak. Clone size is not always given. Where it is, it says once, few, many or a class for expanded clones.

d_gene | j_gene | v_gene | abundance | CDR3aa | CDR3nt
- | TRBJ1-1 | TRBV12-3/TRBV12-4 | - | CASSDHGTDTEAFF | TGTGCCAGCAGTGACCATGGGACCGACACTGAAGCTTTCTTT
- | TRBJ2-3 | TRBV20-1 | few | CSARGLLAGAHTDTQYF | TGCAGTGCTAGAGGGCTTCTGGCGGGGGCCCACACAGATACGCAGTATTTT
TRBD2 | TRBJ2-1 | TRBV20-1 | many | CSAIRGGYNEQFF | TGCAGTGCTATACGGGGGGGATACAATGAGCAGTTCTTC
TRBD1 | TRBJ1-6 | TRBV20-1 | few | CSARDQRGPDRGRLYNSPLHF | TGCAGTGCTAGAGATCAACGGGGACCGGACAGGGGGCGCCTCTATAATTCACCCCTCCACTTT
- | TRBJ2-5 | TRBV9 | few | CASSSTPNEQYF | TGTGCCAGCAGCTCAACCCCCAATGAGCAGTACTTC
- | TRBJ2-1 | TRBV7-3 | many | CASSAGQYNEQFF | TGTGCCAGCAGCGCTGGACAGTACAATGAGCAGTTCTTC
- | TRBJ2-6 | TRBV28 | - | CASISGASTGANVLTF | TGTGCCAGCATAAGTGGGGCTTCTACTGGGGCCAACGTCCTGACTTTC
- | TRBJ1-2 | TRBV5-1 | few | CASSLDLSGGYTF | TGCGCCAGCAGCTTGGATCTCTCGGGAGGCTACACCTTC
- | TRBJ2-7 | TRBV4-1 | - | CASSQDPGSYEQYF | TGCGCCAGCAGCCAAGATCCCGGCTCCTACGAGCAGTACTTC
- | TRBJ1-5 | TRBV3-1 | few | CASSPTSGVQPQHF | TGTGCCAGCAGCCCGACATCGGGGGTTCAGCCCCAGCATTTT
- | TRBJ1-4 | TRBV7-2 | few | CASSPERGSKEKLFF | TGTGCCAGCAGCCCCGAGCGGGGGTCGAAGGAAAAACTGTTTTTT
- | TRBJ2-4 | TRBV20-1 | - | CSAILASSPKNIQYF | TGCAGTGCCATCCTGGCAAGTTCGCCCAAAAACATTCAGTACTTC
- | TRBJ1-2 | TRBV20-1 | - | CSAEQPIPNYGYTF | TGCAGTGCTGAACAGCCTATTCCTAACTATGGCTACACCTTC
- | TRBJ2-3 | TRBV4-3 | many | CASSQDLGSTDTQYF | TGCGCCAGCAGCCAAGATCTGGGGAGCACAGATACGCAGTATTTT
- | TRBJ2-7 | TRBV4-3 | few | CASSQLGGSYEQYF | TGCGCCAGCAGCCAACTGGGGGGCTCCTACGAGCAGTACTTC
- | TRBJ2-3 | TRBV5-1 | - | CASSSPGPTDTQYF | TGCGCCAGCAGCTCACCAGGACCCACAGATACGCAGTATTTT
TRBD2 | TRBJ2-5 | TRBV20-1 | - | CSAQRGEETQYF | TGCAGTGCCCAACGGGGGGAGGAGACCCAGTACTTC
- | TRBJ2-1 | TRBV4-2 | - | CASSQVSKNEQFF | TGTGCCAGCAGCCAAGTCTCCAAAAATGAGCAGTTCTTC
TRBD1 | TRBJ2-2 | TRBV29-1 | - | CSVEKGNRGAGELFF | TGCAGCGTTGAGAAAGGAAACAGGGGGGCCGGGGAGCTGTTTTTT
- | TRBJ1-1 | TRBV20-1 | few | CSARRTRVNTEAFF | TGCAGTGCTAGGCGAACGAGAGTGAACACTGAAGCTTTCTTT
- | TRBJ1-2 | TRBV7-8 | - | CASSSDPSGDGYGYTF | TGTGCCAGCAGCTCCGACCCATCGGGGGATGGCTATGGCTACACCTTC
- | TRBJ1-2 | TRBV5-6 | - | CASSLYSGLGYGYTF | TGTGCCAGCAGCTTGTATTCGGGGCTAGGCTATGGCTACACCTTC
- | TRBJ2-1 | TRBV4-3 | - | CASSRERKSPILGQFF | TGCGCCAGCAGCAGGGAGCGGAAATCCCCAATTCTTGGGCAGTTCTTC
TRBD1 | TRBJ2-2 | TRBV5-1 | - | CASSSGTGFSGELFF | TGCGCCAGCAGCTCCGGGACAGGGTTTTCCGGGGAGCTGTTTTTT
- | TRBJ2-1 | TRBV5-1 | - | CASFSPTGSEQFF | TGCGCCAGCTTTTCTCCAACCGGGTCCGAGCAGTTCTTC
- | TRBJ2-3 | TRBV18 | few | CASSPGDRRPSTDTQYF | TGTGCCAGCTCACCGGGGGACCGAAGACCTAGCACAGATACGCAGTATTTT
TRBD1 | TRBJ1-4 | TRBV5-1 | many | CASSLEGQGSEKLFF | TGCGCCAGCAGCTTGGAGGGACAGGGAAGCGAAAAACTGTTTTTT
TRBD1 | TRBJ1-4 | TRBV4-1 | few | CASSQVRGLANEKLFF | TGCGCCAGCAGCCAAGTGAGGGGGCTAGCTAATGAAAAACTGTTTTTT
TRBD1 | TRBJ1-6 | TRBV20-1 | few | CSARDTRTGHNNLNSPLHF | TGCAGTGCTAGAGATACCAGGACAGGCCATAACAATCTGAATTCACCCCTCCACTTT
- | TRBJ1-6 | TRBV12-3/TRBV12-4 | - | CASSSPGQGDSPLHF | TGTGCCAGCAGTTCCCCGGGACAAGGTGATTCACCCCTCCACTTT
- | TRBJ1-1 | TRBV6-5 | few | CASSYAGTAFF | TGTGCCAGCAGTTACGCAGGGACGGCTTTCTTT
- | TRBJ1-4 | TRBV7-9 | few | CASSRMEFEKLFF | TGTGCCAGCAGCCGGATGGAATTTGAAAAACTGTTTTTT
- | TRBJ2-3 | TRBV9 | - | CASSVDASDTQYF | TGTGCCAGCAGCGTAGACGCCTCAGATACGCAGTATTTT
- | TRBJ1-6 | TRBV27 | few | CASGPEANSPLHF | TGTGCCAGCGGACCAGAGGCAAATTCACCCCTCCACTTT
- | TRBJ1-1 | TRBV7-3 | few | CASSSRTVPNTEAFF | TGTGCCAGCAGCTCGAGGACAGTACCGAACACTGAAGCTTTCTTT
TRBD2 | TRBJ2-1 | TRBV2 | - | CASSFPSGGYNEQFF | TGTGCCAGCAGTTTCCCTAGCGGGGGGTACAATGAGCAGTTCTTC
- | TRBJ1-2 | TRBV4-1 | - | CASSQDFGDRYGYTF | TGCGCCAGCAGCCAAGATTTCGGGGACCGATATGGCTACACCTTC
- | TRBJ2-7 | TRBV28 | once | CASAQDSLLSYNEQYF | TGTGCCAGCGCACAGGACTCGCTTTTGTCCTACAATGAGCAGTACTTC
- | TRBJ1-5 | TRBV7-9 | once | CASSSTGEWPQHF | TGTGCCAGCAGCAGTACGGGGGAGTGGCCCCAGCATTTT
- | TRBJ1-1 | TRBV7-3 | - | CASSLTGEVDEAFF | TGTGCCAGCAGCTTAACCGGGGAGGTTGATGAAGCTTTCTTT
TRBD1 | TRBJ2-7 | TRBV7-8 | few | CASRADRAVTYEQYF | TGTGCCAGCAGAGCGGACAGGGCTGTAACCTACGAGCAGTACTTC
- | TRBJ1-1 | TRBV7-2 | few | CASRRISRNTEAFF | TGTGCCAGCAGACGAATATCCCGGAACACTGAAGCTTTCTTT
- | TRBJ1-5 | TRBV4-1 | - | CASSQVTSNQPQHF | TGCGCCAGCAGCCAAGTGACAAGCAATCAGCCCCAGCATTTT
- | TRBJ1-3 | TRBV12-3/TRBV12-4 | - | CASSTNRAGNTIYF | TGTGCCAGCAGTACTAACAGGGCCGGAAACACCATATATTTT
- | TRBJ2-7 | TRBV14 | few | CASSQDNPWGVNEQYF | TGTGCCAGCAGCCAAGATAACCCCTGGGGTGTCAACGAGCAGTACTTC
- | TRBJ1-6 | TRBV12-3/TRBV12-4 | many | CASSLDRDNSPLHF | TGTGCCAGCAGTTTAGACAGGGACAATTCACCCCTCCACTTT
TRBD1 | TRBJ2-1 | TRBV28 | few | CASRSTGYEQFF | TGTGCCAGCAGGTCGACAGGGTATGAGCAGTTCTTC
- | TRBJ1-5 | TRBV28 | - | CASSPGGAGQLPQHF | TGTGCCAGCAGTCCCGGGGGGGCAGGGCAACTGCCCCAGCATTTT
- | TRBJ1-1 | TRBV18 | once | CASSPPNTGSEAFF | TGTGCCAGCTCACCCCCAAATACCGGGAGTGAAGCTTTCTTT
- | TRBJ1-1 | TRBV3-1 | - | CASSQSTGPGEAFF | TGTGCCAGCAGCCAATCAACCGGACCCGGGGAAGCTTTCTTT
- | TRBJ1-5 | TRBV19 | few | CASSGTKEQPQHF | TGTGCCAGTAGTGGGACTAAGGAGCAGCCCCAGCATTTT
TRBD2 | TRBJ2-3 | TRBV27 | - | CASSPAWRGTDTQYF | TGTGCCAGCAGTCCAGCCTGGCGGGGGACAGATACGCAGTATTTT